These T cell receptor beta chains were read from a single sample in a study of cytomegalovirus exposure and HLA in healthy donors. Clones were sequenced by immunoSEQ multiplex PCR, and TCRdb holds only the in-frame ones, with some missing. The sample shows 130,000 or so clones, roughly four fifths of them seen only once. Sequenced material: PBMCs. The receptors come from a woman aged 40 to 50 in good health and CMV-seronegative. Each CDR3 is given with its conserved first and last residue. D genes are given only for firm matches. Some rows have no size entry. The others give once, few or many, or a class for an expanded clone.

CDR3aa: CASRHRDRGLNTGELFF; CDR3nt: TGTGCCAGCAGGCACCGGGACAGGGGATTGAACACCGGGGAGCTGTTTTTT; j_gene: TRBJ2-2; abundance: -; d_gene: TRBD1; v_gene: TRBV28
CDR3aa: CASSLGVGGLSTDTQYF; CDR3nt: TGCGCCAGCAGCTTAGGAGTAGGAGGACTTAGCACAGATACGCAGTATTTT; j_gene: TRBJ2-3; abundance: -; d_gene: -; v_gene: TRBV5-1
CDR3aa: CASSSSGDYGYTF; CDR3nt: TGTGCCAGCAGTTCCTCAGGGGACTATGGCTACACCTTC; j_gene: TRBJ1-2; abundance: -; d_gene: -; v_gene: TRBV27
CDR3aa: CASSQPSLKGQRIRDTEAFF; CDR3nt: TGCGCCAGCAGCCAGCCGTCCTTGAAGGGACAGAGGATTAGGGACACTGAAGCTTTCTTT; j_gene: TRBJ1-1; abundance: -; d_gene: TRBD1; v_gene: TRBV4-1
CDR3aa: CASSAGGLTDTQYF; CDR3nt: TGTGCCAGCAGTGCGGGGGGCCTCACAGATACGCAGTATTTT; j_gene: TRBJ2-3; abundance: -; d_gene: TRBD2; v_gene: TRBV28
CDR3aa: CASSLTSPTYNEQFF; CDR3nt: TGCGCCAGCAGCTTAACTAGCCCGACCTACAATGAGCAGTTCTTC; j_gene: TRBJ2-1; abundance: -; d_gene: -; v_gene: TRBV5-1
CDR3aa: CASSEITGGGEQYF; CDR3nt: TGTGCCAGCAGTGAAATAACAGGGGGAGGAGAGCAGTACTTC; j_gene: TRBJ2-7; abundance: -; d_gene: TRBD1; v_gene: TRBV6-1
CDR3aa: CASSPTSGLYNEQFF; CDR3nt: TGCGCCAGCAGCCCGACTAGCGGGTTATACAATGAGCAGTTCTTC; j_gene: TRBJ2-1; abundance: -; d_gene: TRBD2; v_gene: TRBV5-1
CDR3aa: CSVKTGPGAYGYTF; CDR3nt: TGCAGCGTTAAGACAGGCCCCGGGGCCTATGGCTACACCTTC; j_gene: TRBJ1-2; abundance: once; d_gene: -; v_gene: TRBV29-1
CDR3aa: CASSFRGQGVDEQFF; CDR3nt: TGTGCCAGCAGTTTCCGGGGACAGGGGGTGGATGAGCAGTTCTTC; j_gene: TRBJ2-1; abundance: -; d_gene: TRBD1; v_gene: TRBV28
CDR3aa: CASSEGSGHTDTQYF; CDR3nt: TGTGCCAGCAGTGAAGGGTCGGGACACACAGATACGCAGTATTTT; j_gene: TRBJ2-3; abundance: -; d_gene: -; v_gene: TRBV6-1
CDR3aa: CASSQGGREPYGYTF; CDR3nt: TGCGCCAGCAGCCAAGGGGGGAGGGAGCCCTATGGCTACACCTTC; j_gene: TRBJ1-2; abundance: -; d_gene: -; v_gene: TRBV4-1
CDR3aa: CASSLGGAGVEQYF; CDR3nt: TGTGCCAGCAGCTTGGGGGGGGCAGGGGTCGAGCAGTACTTC; j_gene: TRBJ2-7; abundance: -; d_gene: -; v_gene: TRBV7-2
CDR3aa: CASSPSGLAGRGGQFF; CDR3nt: TGTGCCAGCAGCCCCTCGGGGCTAGCGGGCCGAGGTGGGCAGTTCTTC; j_gene: TRBJ2-1; abundance: -; d_gene: TRBD2; v_gene: TRBV9
CDR3aa: CASSPLGGLSETQYF; CDR3nt: TGTGCCAGCAGTCCCTTGGGCGGGCTTTCAGAGACCCAGTACTTC; j_gene: TRBJ2-5; abundance: -; d_gene: -; v_gene: TRBV28
CDR3aa: CSVEKREFLDTQYF; CDR3nt: TGCAGCGTTGAGAAGCGGGAGTTTTTAGATACGCAGTATTTT; j_gene: TRBJ2-3; abundance: -; d_gene: TRBD2; v_gene: TRBV29-1
CDR3aa: CASMEDGNTDTQYF; CDR3nt: TGCGCCAGCATGGAGGACGGGAACACAGATACGCAGTATTTT; j_gene: TRBJ2-3; abundance: -; d_gene: -; v_gene: TRBV5-1
CDR3aa: CASSPRQGLAKNIQYF; CDR3nt: TGTGCCAGCAGCCCCCGACAGGGATTAGCCAAAAACATTCAGTACTTC; j_gene: TRBJ2-4; abundance: -; d_gene: TRBD1; v_gene: TRBV28
CDR3aa: CASNFVGEGELFF; CDR3nt: TGTGCCAGCAACTTTGTCGGAGAAGGGGAGCTGTTTTTT; j_gene: TRBJ2-2; abundance: -; d_gene: -; v_gene: TRBV5-4
CDR3aa: CASSQPDTHTGELFF; CDR3nt: TGCGCCAGCAGCCAACCGGACACCCACACCGGGGAGCTGTTTTTT; j_gene: TRBJ2-2; abundance: few; d_gene: -; v_gene: TRBV4-1
CDR3aa: CASSLDSFTEPFF; CDR3nt: TGTGCCAGCAGCTTGGATAGTTTTACTGAACCTTTCTTT; j_gene: TRBJ1-1; abundance: few; d_gene: -; v_gene: TRBV5-4
CDR3aa: CASRQDKTNEKLFF; CDR3nt: TGTGCCAGCCGACAGGACAAAACTAATGAAAAACTGTTTTTT; j_gene: TRBJ1-4; abundance: few; d_gene: -; v_gene: TRBV6-4
CDR3aa: CASLSGRAFYNEQFF; CDR3nt: TGTGCCAGCCTTAGCGGGAGGGCCTTTTACAATGAGCAGTTCTTC; j_gene: TRBJ2-1; abundance: -; d_gene: TRBD2; v_gene: TRBV28
CDR3aa: CASSPGTGANTEAFF; CDR3nt: TGTGCCAGCAGTCCCGGGACAGGGGCGAACACTGAAGCTTTCTTT; j_gene: TRBJ1-1; abundance: -; d_gene: TRBD1; v_gene: TRBV28
CDR3aa: CATSYFGGTTDEQYF; CDR3nt: TGTGCCACCAGCTATTTTGGGGGCACCACCGACGAGCAGTACTTC; j_gene: TRBJ2-7; abundance: -; d_gene: -; v_gene: TRBV15
CDR3aa: CASSNPRGEQFF; CDR3nt: TGTGCCAGCAGTAACCCCCGCGGTGAGCAGTTCTTC; j_gene: TRBJ2-1; abundance: -; d_gene: -; v_gene: TRBV6-5
CDR3aa: CAGGVGGKNTEAFF; CDR3nt: TGTGCCGGAGGGGTAGGGGGCAAGAACACTGAAGCTTTCTTT; j_gene: TRBJ1-1; abundance: -; d_gene: TRBD1; v_gene: TRBV6-5
CDR3aa: CAAQGLGLAGGVSYEQYF; CDR3nt: TGTGCCGCACAGGGTCTAGGACTAGCGGGAGGTGTTTCCTACGAGCAGTACTTC; j_gene: TRBJ2-7; abundance: few; d_gene: TRBD2; v_gene: TRBV2
CDR3aa: CASSDKGGRIDEQFF; CDR3nt: TGTGCCAGCAGTGATAAAGGCGGGAGGATCGATGAGCAGTTCTTC; j_gene: TRBJ2-1; abundance: -; d_gene: TRBD2; v_gene: TRBV2
CDR3aa: CASRVTGSDYEQYF; CDR3nt: TGTGCCAGCAGGGTTACAGGGTCAGACTACGAGCAGTACTTC; j_gene: TRBJ2-7; abundance: -; d_gene: -; v_gene: TRBV6-5
CDR3aa: CASSLQVGQGHGYTF; CDR3nt: TGCGCCAGCAGCCTACAGGTCGGGCAGGGGCATGGCTACACCTTC; j_gene: TRBJ1-2; abundance: -; d_gene: -; v_gene: TRBV5-1
CDR3aa: CASSIGGGTGLGNTIYF; CDR3nt: TGTGCCAGTAGTATAGGAGGCGGCACAGGGCTAGGAAACACCATATATTTT; j_gene: TRBJ1-3; abundance: -; d_gene: -; v_gene: TRBV19
CDR3aa: CATSRDQSSQVAFF; CDR3nt: TGTGCCACCAGCAGAGATCAGTCTTCCCAGGTAGCTTTCTTT; j_gene: TRBJ1-1; abundance: -; d_gene: -; v_gene: TRBV15
CDR3aa: CASSLREGHYEQYF; CDR3nt: TGCGCCAGCAGCTTGAGGGAGGGACACTACGAGCAGTACTTC; j_gene: TRBJ2-7; abundance: -; d_gene: -; v_gene: TRBV5-1
CDR3aa: CASSVGGSRETQYF; CDR3nt: TGTGCCAGCAGCGTAGGCGGGAGCAGGGAGACCCAGTACTTC; j_gene: TRBJ2-5; abundance: -; d_gene: TRBD2; v_gene: TRBV9